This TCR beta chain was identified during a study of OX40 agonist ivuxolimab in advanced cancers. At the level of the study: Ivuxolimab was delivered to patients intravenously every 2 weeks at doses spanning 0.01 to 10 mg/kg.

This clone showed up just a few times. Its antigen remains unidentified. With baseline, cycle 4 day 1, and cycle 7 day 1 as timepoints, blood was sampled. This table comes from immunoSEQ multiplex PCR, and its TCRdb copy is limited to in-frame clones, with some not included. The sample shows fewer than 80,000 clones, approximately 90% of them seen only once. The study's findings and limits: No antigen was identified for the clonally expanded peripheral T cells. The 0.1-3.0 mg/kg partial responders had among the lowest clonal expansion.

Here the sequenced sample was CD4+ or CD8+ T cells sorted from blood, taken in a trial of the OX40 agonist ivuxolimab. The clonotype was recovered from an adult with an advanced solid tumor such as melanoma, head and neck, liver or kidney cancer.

This CDR3 is CASSPLGQVENYF. CDR3 in DNA: TGCGCCAGCAGCCCGTTAGGACAGGTTGAAAATTATTTT. The chain recombines TRBV5-1 with TRBJ1-3; 7 bases map to TRBD1. Germline loops: CDR1 SGHRS, CDR2 YFSETQ. The CDR3 extends over 13 amino acids. V lost 4 bases, J lost 16 bases, and 14 bases stayed unmatched.